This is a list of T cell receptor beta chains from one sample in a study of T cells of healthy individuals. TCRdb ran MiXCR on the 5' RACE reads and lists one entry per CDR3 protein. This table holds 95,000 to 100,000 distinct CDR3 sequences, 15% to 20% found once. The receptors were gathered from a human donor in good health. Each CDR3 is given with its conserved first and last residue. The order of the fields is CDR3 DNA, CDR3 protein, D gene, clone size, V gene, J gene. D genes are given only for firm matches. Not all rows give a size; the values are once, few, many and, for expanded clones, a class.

TGTGCCAGTATGACTAGCGGGAGGGCCTGGGCCCACTTC	CASMTSGRAWAHF	TRBD2	-	TRBV2	TRBJ2-7
TGTGCCAGCAGCTTATCCCGGTACAATGAGCAGTTCTTC	CASSLSRYNEQFF	-	-	TRBV7-3	TRBJ2-1
TGTGCCATCACCAAGACGGATCCGTACAGCGAGCAGTACTTC	CAITKTDPYSEQYF	-	-	TRBV10-3	TRBJ2-7
TGCGCCAGCAGCTTGAGCTCGGGGGGGGCTAATCTCTACGAGCAGTACTTC	CASSLSSGGANLYEQYF	TRBD2	-	TRBV5-1	TRBJ2-7
TGTGCCAGCAGTTATGGGATCATTAGCGGGAGACGAGAGACCCAGTACTTC	CASSYGIISGRRETQYF	TRBD2	many	TRBV6-6	TRBJ2-5
TGTGCCAGCTCCGAACAGGGAGGGTACACTGAAGCTTTCTTT	CASSEQGGYTEAFF	-	-	TRBV6-2/TRBV6-3	TRBJ1-1
TGTGCCAGCAGCCCGACAGGGAGCTCACCCCTCCACTTT	CASSPTGSSPLHF	TRBD1	-	TRBV7-9	TRBJ1-6
TGTGCCAGCAGTGAAGGGGACACCGGGGAGCTGTTTTTT	CASSEGDTGELFF	-	many	TRBV6-1	TRBJ2-2
TGTGCCACCAGTCCGTGGGGGGGGACCCAGTACTTC	CATSPWGGTQYF	TRBD2	many	TRBV24-1	TRBJ2-5
TGCAGCGTTGAAGAAGGGCAGTCAAGCTCCTACAATGAGCAGTTCTTC	CSVEEGQSSSYNEQFF	-	many	TRBV29-1	TRBJ2-1
TGCAGTGCTGGGCCGGGCAGGGGGGTGAGGAAGACTGAAGCTTTCTTT	CSAGPGRGVRKTEAFF	TRBD1	many	TRBV20-1	TRBJ1-1
TGTGCCAGCAGCCAAACTAGCCCGAGCTCCTACGAGCAGTACTTC	CASSQTSPSSYEQYF	-	many	TRBV3-1	TRBJ2-7
TGCAGCGTTGATGGTGCGGGAGGCGGCACCGGGGAGCTGTTTTTT	CSVDGAGGGTGELFF	TRBD2	-	TRBV29-1	TRBJ2-2
TGTGCCAGCAGTCCCGCGGGGGCCACAGATACGCAGTATTTT	CASSPAGATDTQYF	-	few	TRBV28	TRBJ2-3
TGCGGTGCGACAGGGGCCGCCGCCTATACGCAGTATTTT	CGATGAAAYTQYF	TRBD1	-	TRBV20-1	TRBJ2-3
TGTGCCAGCAGTGAAACGCTAGGTGATACGCAGTATTTT	CASSETLGDTQYF	-	-	TRBV2	TRBJ2-3
TGTGCCAGCAGTCCACAGTCCTACCGGGACAGGGGAGCATGGCCCCAGCATTTT	CASSPQSYRDRGAWPQHF	TRBD1	many	TRBV12-3/TRBV12-4	TRBJ1-5
TGCGCCAGCAGAGGAACCGGGACACCTGATACGCAGTATTTT	CASRGTGTPDTQYF	-	-	TRBV23-1	TRBJ2-3
TGTGCCAGCAGCCCAGGACTGGTAGATACGCAGTATTTT	CASSPGLVDTQYF	-	many	TRBV11-2	TRBJ2-3
TGTGCCAGCAGCTTTTTGAGGAGCTCCTATAATTCACCCCTCCACTTT	CASSFLRSSYNSPLHF	-	few	TRBV7-8	TRBJ1-6
TGCAGTGCAGGGTCGGGGAATCAGCCCCAGCATTTT	CSAGSGNQPQHF	-	-	TRBV20-1	TRBJ1-5
TGTGCCAGCAGTTACGACTCGGGAGATAACACTGAAGCTTTCTTT	CASSYDSGDNTEAFF	-	-	TRBV6-5	TRBJ1-1
TGTGCCAGCAGCTTACGAGGGGCAGAGACCCAGTACTTC	CASSLRGAETQYF	-	-	TRBV7-2	TRBJ2-5
TGCGCCAGCAGCTTGGCCAGCAGGGAGGCGCAGTACTTC	CASSLASREAQYF	-	-	TRBV5-1	TRBJ2-7
TGTGCCAGCAGCCCGTCCCGGGACAGGGGACAGTACTTC	CASSPSRDRGQYF	TRBD1	-	TRBV11-1	TRBJ2-7
TGTGCCAGCAGTGTAATAGGGAGCGGGGAGCTGTTTTTT	CASSVIGSGELFF	-	many	TRBV12-3/TRBV12-4	TRBJ2-2
TGTGCCAGCAGCCAAGGGTGGGTGGTTGAAGCTTTCTTT	CASSQGWVVEAFF	-	many	TRBV3-1	TRBJ1-1
TGTGCCAGCAGCCGAGCTGGTGTGGGGGAAGTATCACCCCTCCACTTT	CASSRAGVGEVSPLHF	-	few	TRBV7-2	TRBJ1-6
TGTGCCAGCGCTACAGACAGATTTTACGAGCAGTACTTC	CASATDRFYEQYF	-	few	TRBV2	TRBJ2-7
TGTGCCAGCACCCTTGATCCGGGATCTTATGGCAATCAGCCCCAGCATTTT	CASTLDPGSYGNQPQHF	-	few	TRBV6-2/TRBV6-3	TRBJ1-5
TGTGCCAGCAGCGTAGTGGGACTAGCGGGAGTCGGGGAGACCCAGTACTTC	CASSVVGLAGVGETQYF	TRBD2	many	TRBV9	TRBJ2-5
TGTGCCATCAGTGGGGGACCTGCTAGCACAGATACGCAGTATTTT	CAISGGPASTDTQYF	-	many	TRBV10-3	TRBJ2-3
TGTGCCAGCAGCACCAGGGACAGGGGGAATTCACCCCTCCACTTT	CASSTRDRGNSPLHF	-	-	TRBV21-1	TRBJ1-6
TGTGCCTGGACTCCGGGACAAGGGAACGAGCAGTACTTC	CAWTPGQGNEQYF	-	once	TRBV30	TRBJ2-7
TGTGCCAGCAGCGGACAGGGATTTGAAGAGCAGTACTTC	CASSGQGFEEQYF	TRBD1	-	TRBV9	TRBJ2-7
TGCGCCAGCAGCTTCACCGGGAACACCGGGGAGCTGTTTTTT	CASSFTGNTGELFF	-	many	TRBV5-1	TRBJ2-2
TGTGCCAGCAGCTTTGACAGGGGGGCCACTGAAGCTTTCTTT	CASSFDRGATEAFF	TRBD1	-	TRBV7-2	TRBJ1-1
TGTGCCAGCAGCTTAGCGGTCGGCATTTCAGGGGCCAACGTCCTGACTTTC	CASSLAVGISGANVLTF	-	-	TRBV7-9	TRBJ2-6
TGTGCCAGCAGCTTAACAAGGTCCTACGAGCAGTACTTC	CASSLTRSYEQYF	-	few	TRBV7-2	TRBJ2-7
TGTGCCAGCAGCTACACTCTTCTGACAAGCGGGAACACTGAAGCTTTCTTT	CASSYTLLTSGNTEAFF	-	-	TRBV12-3/TRBV12-4	TRBJ1-1
TGTGCCAGCAGTTACGGGACAGCCCTCGGAGAAAAACTGTTTTTT	CASSYGTALGEKLFF	TRBD1	many	TRBV6-2/TRBV6-3	TRBJ1-4
TGTGCCAGCAGTGTGTCTGAAAAACTGTTTTTT	CASSVSEKLFF	-	once	TRBV27	TRBJ1-4
TGTGCCAGCAGCCTAGGAGGAGTCGGTGAAGCTTTCTTT	CASSLGGVGEAFF	-	-	TRBV4-2	TRBJ1-1
TGTGCCAGCTCACCATCCACTTACAATGAGCAGTTCTTC	CASSPSTYNEQFF	-	few	TRBV18	TRBJ2-1
TGTGCCAGCACTCTAAGTGGTAGCGGGATCACCGGGGAGCTGTTTTTT	CASTLSGSGITGELFF	TRBD2	-	TRBV7-2	TRBJ2-2
TGTGCCAGCAGCCAAGCGGTAGGGGAGCAGTACTTC	CASSQAVGEQYF	-	few	TRBV3-1	TRBJ2-7
TGTGCCAGCAGCTCGACAGGGTCGGCCGAGCAGTACTTC	CASSSTGSAEQYF	TRBD1	-	TRBV11-3	TRBJ2-7
TGTGCCAGCGCTCAGTGGAATCAGCCCCAGCATTTT	CASAQWNQPQHF	-	many	TRBV6-6	TRBJ1-5
TGTGCCAGCAGTTTGACGGGAGGGACCCAGTACTTC	CASSLTGGTQYF	TRBD2	many	TRBV28	TRBJ2-5
TGTGCCAGCAGCCGGGGAGGGTCCGGGGAGCTGTTTTTT	CASSRGGSGELFF	TRBD2	few	TRBV9	TRBJ2-2
TGTGCCAGCAGCTCCGAAGATGGTTCACCCCTCCACTTT	CASSSEDGSPLHF	-	-	TRBV7-2	TRBJ1-6
TGTGCCAGCAGTCCGGGACAGGGTACCTACAATGAGCAGTTCTTC	CASSPGQGTYNEQFF	TRBD1	many	TRBV28	TRBJ2-1
TGCAGTGCTAGAGGGACCAGGAGCTCCTACAATGAGCAGTTCTTC	CSARGTRSSYNEQFF	-	many	TRBV20-1	TRBJ2-1
TGTGCCAGCAGTTACTCGAGTGGGGGCGAGCAGTACTTC	CASSYSSGGEQYF	-	-	TRBV6-5	TRBJ2-7